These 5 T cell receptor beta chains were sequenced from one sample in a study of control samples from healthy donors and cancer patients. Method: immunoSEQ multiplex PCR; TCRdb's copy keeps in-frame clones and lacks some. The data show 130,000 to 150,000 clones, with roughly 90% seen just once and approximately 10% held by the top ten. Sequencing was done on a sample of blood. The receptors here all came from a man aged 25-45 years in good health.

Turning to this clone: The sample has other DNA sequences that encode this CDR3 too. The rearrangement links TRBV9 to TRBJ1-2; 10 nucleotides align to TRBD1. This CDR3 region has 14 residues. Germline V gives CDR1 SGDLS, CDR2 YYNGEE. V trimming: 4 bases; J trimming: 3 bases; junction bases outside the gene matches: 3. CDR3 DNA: TGTGCCAGCAGCCCCGGACAGGGGGACTATGGCTACACCTTC. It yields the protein CASSPGQGDYGYTF.

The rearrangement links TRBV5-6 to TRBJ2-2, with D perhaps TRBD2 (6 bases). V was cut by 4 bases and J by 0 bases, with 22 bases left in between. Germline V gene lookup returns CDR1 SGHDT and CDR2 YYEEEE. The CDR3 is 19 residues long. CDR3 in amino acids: CASSPPRGSGQSNTGELFF. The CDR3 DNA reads TGTGCCAGCAGCCCCCCCCGGGGTAGCGGACAATCGAACACCGGGGAGCTGTTTTTT.

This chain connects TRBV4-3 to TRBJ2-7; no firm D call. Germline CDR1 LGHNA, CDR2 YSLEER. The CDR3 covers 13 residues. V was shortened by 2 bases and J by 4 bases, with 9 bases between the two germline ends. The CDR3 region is CASSQNREYEQYF. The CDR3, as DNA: TGCGCCAGCAGCCAAAATCGCGAATACGAGCAGTACTTC.

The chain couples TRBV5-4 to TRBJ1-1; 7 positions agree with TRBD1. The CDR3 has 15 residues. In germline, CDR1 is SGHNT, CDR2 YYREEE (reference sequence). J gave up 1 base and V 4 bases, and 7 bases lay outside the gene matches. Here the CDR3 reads CASSRRDRSNTEAFF. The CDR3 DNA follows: TGTGCCAGCAGCAGGAGGGACAGATCGAACACTGAAGCTTTCTTT.

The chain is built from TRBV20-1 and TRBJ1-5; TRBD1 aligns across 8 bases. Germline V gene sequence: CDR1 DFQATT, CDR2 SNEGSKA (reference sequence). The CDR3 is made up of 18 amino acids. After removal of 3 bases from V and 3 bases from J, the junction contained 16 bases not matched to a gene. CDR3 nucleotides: TGCAGTGCTAGTCGCATCGCAGGGGGCCGACCGGTCAATCAGCCCCAGCATTTT. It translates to CSASRIAGGRPVNQPQHF.